This T cell receptor (beta chain) derives from a study of early T cells in non-severe SARS-CoV-2 infection. At the level of the study: The input, bulk RNA from unsorted whole blood, was sequenced, and chains were unpaired.

A few counts support this clonotype. Its antigen remains unknown. Study results and caveats: Comparison of clonotypes with VDJdb favored anti-spike CD8 responses while missing private and CD4 specificities.

The CDR3 has 13 residues. Germline lookup yields CDR1 LGHNA and CDR2 YNFKEQ. Trimming took 4 bases from V and 6 from J, leaving 10 bases between them. Molecules of cDNA were individually given unique molecular identifiers that were attached to them. TCRdb itself ran the 5' RACE reads through MiXCR, one entry per CDR3 protein. The table includes fewer than 85,000 distinct CDR3 sequences, about 14% detected once. The chain links TRBV4-2 to TRBJ2-1, with D unresolved. The source was whole blood, collected at baseline. The source of this sequence is an adult who was a healthcare worker with PCR-confirmed SARS-CoV-2 infection or an uninfected control (not recorded which). Here the CDR3 DNA reads TGTGCCAGCAGCCCACAACGCGGCAATGAGCAGTTCTTC. It yields the protein CASSPQRGNEQFF.